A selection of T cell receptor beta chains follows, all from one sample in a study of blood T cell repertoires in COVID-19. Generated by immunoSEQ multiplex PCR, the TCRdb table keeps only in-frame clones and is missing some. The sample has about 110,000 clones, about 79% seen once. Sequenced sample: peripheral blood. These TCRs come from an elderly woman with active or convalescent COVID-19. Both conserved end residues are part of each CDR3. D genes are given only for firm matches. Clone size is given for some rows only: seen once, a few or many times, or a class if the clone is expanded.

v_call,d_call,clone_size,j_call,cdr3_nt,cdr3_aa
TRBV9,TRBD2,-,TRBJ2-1,TGTGCCAGCAGCGTAGGTCCAGCGGGGAGCTCCTACAATGAGCAGTTCTTC,CASSVGPAGSSYNEQFF
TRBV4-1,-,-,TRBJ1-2,TGCGCCAGCAGCCAAGAGGTGGCGACAGTCTATGGCTACACCTTC,CASSQEVATVYGYTF
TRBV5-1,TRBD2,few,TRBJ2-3,TGCGCCAGCAGCTTGGTGGCCAGCGGGAGGCCGGATACGCAGTATTTT,CASSLVASGRPDTQYF
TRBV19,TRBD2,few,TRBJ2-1,TGTGCCAGTAGTAAAGGGACTAGCGGGTATGAGCAGTTCTTC,CASSKGTSGYEQFF
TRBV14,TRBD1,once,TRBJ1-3,TGTGCCAGTCCGAGGGACAGGGCCTCTGGAAACACCATATATTTT,CASPRDRASGNTIYF
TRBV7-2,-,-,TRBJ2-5,TGTGCCAGCAGCCCTAACCGGCTTAGGGGGGAGACCCAGTACTTC,CASSPNRLRGETQYF
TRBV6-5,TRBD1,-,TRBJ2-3,TGTGCCAGTTGGGACAGAGGCACAGATACGCAGTATTTT,CASWDRGTDTQYF
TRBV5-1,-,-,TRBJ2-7,TGCGCCAGCAGCCGAGGGCCCAATTACGAGCAGTACTTC,CASSRGPNYEQYF
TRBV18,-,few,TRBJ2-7,TGTGCCAGCTCACGACAGTCCTACGAGCAGTACTTC,CASSRQSYEQYF
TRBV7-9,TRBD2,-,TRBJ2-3,TGTGCCAGCAGCTTAGTATCTAGCGGGAGGGGAGATACGCAGTATTTT,CASSLVSSGRGDTQYF
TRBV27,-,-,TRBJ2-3,TGTGCCAGCAGTTTAACCCACCAGAAGGATACGCAGTATTTT,CASSLTHQKDTQYF
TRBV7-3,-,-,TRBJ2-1,TGTGCCAGCAGCTTTGACAGCAGCTCCTACAATGAGCAGTTCTTC,CASSFDSSSYNEQFF
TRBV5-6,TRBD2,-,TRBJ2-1,TGTGCCAGCAGCCATCTCGTTAGCGGGAGAGTCCCTAATGAGCAGTTCTTC,CASSHLVSGRVPNEQFF
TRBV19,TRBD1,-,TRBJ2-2,TGTGCCAGTAGTGCCCGGACAGGGGGAAACACCGGGGAGCTGTTTTTT,CASSARTGGNTGELFF
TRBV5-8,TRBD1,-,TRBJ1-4,TGTGCCAGCAGCTTCCTCACAGGGGGCAGGGGTGAAAAACTGTTTTTT,CASSFLTGGRGEKLFF
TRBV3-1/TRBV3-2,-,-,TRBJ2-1,TGTGCCAGCAGCCAAGTCGCCAGTTACAATGAGCAGTTCTTC,CASSQVASYNEQFF
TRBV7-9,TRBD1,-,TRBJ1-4,TGTGCCAGCAGCTTAGCTTTGACAGGGAGTGAAAAACTGTTTTTT,CASSLALTGSEKLFF
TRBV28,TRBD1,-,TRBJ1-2,TGTGCCAGCAGCGCCGGACAGGGTACGGGCTACACCTTC,CASSAGQGTGYTF
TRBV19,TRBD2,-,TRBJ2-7,TGTGCCAGTAGTGTTCAAGCGGGGTTCTACGAGCAGTACTTC,CASSVQAGFYEQYF
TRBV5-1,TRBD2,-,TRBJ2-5,TGCGCCAGCAGCCCGGGGACTAGCGGGAGAGAAGAGACCCAGTACTTC,CASSPGTSGREETQYF
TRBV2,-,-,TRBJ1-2,TGTGCCAGCAGTGCGAATGCGTACCAAGGAGACGGCTATGGCTACACCTTC,CASSANAYQGDGYGYTF
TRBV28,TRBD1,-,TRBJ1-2,TGTGCCAGCAGTTCGCAACAGGGGGCAGGTGGCTACACCTTC,CASSSQQGAGGYTF
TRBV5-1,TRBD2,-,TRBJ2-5,TGCGCCAGCAGCTTATGGGCTACTAGCGGGAGTCAAGAGACCCAGTACTTC,CASSLWATSGSQETQYF
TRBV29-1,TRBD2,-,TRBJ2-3,TGCAGCGCCGAAGCGGGCGGGAGTGGGACAGATACGCAGTATTTT,CSAEAGGSGTDTQYF
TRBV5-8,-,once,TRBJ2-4,TGTGCCAGCAGCCCCCAGATTTTAGGGACAAAAAACATTCAGTACTTC,CASSPQILGTKNIQYF
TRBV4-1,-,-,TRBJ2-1,TGCGCCAGCAGCCAAGATGGGCGCTGGCCCAGGGAGGCAAATGAGCAGTTCTTC,CASSQDGRWPREANEQFF
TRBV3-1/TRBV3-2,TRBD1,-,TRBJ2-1,TGTGCCAGCAGCCAGGGACAGGGAGGATTTGGTGAGCAGTTCTTC,CASSQGQGGFGEQFF
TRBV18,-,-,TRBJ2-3,TGTGCCAGCTCAGTGGTAGATAGCACAGATACGCAGTATTTT,CASSVVDSTDTQYF
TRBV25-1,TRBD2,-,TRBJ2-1,TGTGCCAGCAGTGATGGAGGGACTAGCGCTGGCAATGAGCAGTTCTTC,CASSDGGTSAGNEQFF
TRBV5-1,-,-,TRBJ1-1,TGCGCCAGCAGCCTCGCGGCGGGTGGGAACACTGAAGCTTTCTTT,CASSLAAGGNTEAFF
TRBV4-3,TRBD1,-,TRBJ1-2,TGCGCCAGCAGCCAGGGACTTCCGGGACAGAGCTATGGCTACACCTTC,CASSQGLPGQSYGYTF